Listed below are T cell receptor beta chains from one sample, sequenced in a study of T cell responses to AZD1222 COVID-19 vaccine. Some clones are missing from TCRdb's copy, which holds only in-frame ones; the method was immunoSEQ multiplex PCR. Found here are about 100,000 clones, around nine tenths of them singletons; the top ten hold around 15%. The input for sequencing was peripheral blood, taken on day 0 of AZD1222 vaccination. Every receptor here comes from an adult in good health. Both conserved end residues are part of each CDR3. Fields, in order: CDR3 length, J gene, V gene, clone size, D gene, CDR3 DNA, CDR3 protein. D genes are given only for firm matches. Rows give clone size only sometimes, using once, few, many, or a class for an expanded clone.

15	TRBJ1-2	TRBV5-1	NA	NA	TGCGCCAGCAGCTTGGAACCCTCGTCTCGTGATGGCTACACCTTC	CASSLEPSSRDGYTF
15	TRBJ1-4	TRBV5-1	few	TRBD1	TGCGCCAGCAGCTTGGATCAGACAGGGCATGAAAAACTGTTTTTT	CASSLDQTGHEKLFF
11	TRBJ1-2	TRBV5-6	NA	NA	TGTGCCAGCGTCCGGGGGCATGGCTACACCTTC	CASVRGHGYTF
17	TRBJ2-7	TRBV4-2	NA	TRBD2	TGTGCCAGCAGCCCCCTTAAAACTAGCGGGGGGTTCTACGAGCAGTACTTC	CASSPLKTSGGFYEQYF
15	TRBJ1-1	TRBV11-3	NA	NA	TGTGCCAGCAGCTTACGGCGTTCAATGAACACTGAAGCTTTCTTT	CASSLRRSMNTEAFF
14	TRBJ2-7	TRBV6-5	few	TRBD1	TGTGCCAGCACCCCTCGACAGGGGCCCTACGAGCAGTACTTC	CASTPRQGPYEQYF
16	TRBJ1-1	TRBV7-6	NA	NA	TGTGCCAGCAGCTTACCGGTGGAAGGAGAGAACACTGAAGCTTTCTTT	CASSLPVEGENTEAFF
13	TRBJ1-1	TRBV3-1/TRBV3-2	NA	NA	TGTGCCAGCAGCCAAGACTTGAACACTGAAGCTTTCTTT	CASSQDLNTEAFF
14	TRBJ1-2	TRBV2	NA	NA	TGTGCCAGCAGTACAACCGGGACGGGCTATGGCTACACCTTC	CASSTTGTGYGYTF
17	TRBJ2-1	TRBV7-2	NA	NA	TGTGCCAGCAGCCTCCAAGCGGGCCCAATTGGTGGGAATGAGCAGTTCTTC	CASSLQAGPIGGNEQFF
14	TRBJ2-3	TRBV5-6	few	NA	TGTGCCAGCCACAGGGTAACGAGCACAGATACGCAGTATTTT	CASHRVTSTDTQYF
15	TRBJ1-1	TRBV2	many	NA	TGTGCCAGCAGTGAAGTCCAACCCCGAAACACTGAAGCTTTCTTT	CASSEVQPRNTEAFF
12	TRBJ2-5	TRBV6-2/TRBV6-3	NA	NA	TGTGCCAGCAGTTACGGCCAAGAGACCCAGTACTTC	CASSYGQETQYF
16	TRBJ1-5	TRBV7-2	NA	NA	TGTGCCAGCAGCTTATTGGGTAAAAATAGCAATCAGCCCCAGCATTTT	CASSLLGKNSNQPQHF
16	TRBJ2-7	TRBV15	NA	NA	TGTGCCACCACAAAAGACACCGGGACTCGAAATTACGAGCAGTACTTC	CATTKDTGTRNYEQYF
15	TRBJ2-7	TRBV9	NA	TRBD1	TGTGCCAGCAGCGCCTCAGGACAGGGACAGTACGAGCAGTACTTC	CASSASGQGQYEQYF
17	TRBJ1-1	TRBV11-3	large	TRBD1	TGTGCCAGCAGCCGCGCTAAACCAGGACAGGGGGGTCCTGAAGCTTTCTTT	CASSRAKPGQGGPEAFF
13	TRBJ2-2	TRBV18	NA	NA	TGTGCCAGCTCACCGGGGGGCACCGGGGAGCTGTTTTTT	CASSPGGTGELFF
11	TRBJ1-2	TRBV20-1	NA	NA	TGCAGTGCTAGAGATGGGAGATATTACACCTTC	CSARDGRYYTF
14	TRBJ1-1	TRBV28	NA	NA	TGTGCCAGCACGGGGGCGGGTGCGCGTACTGAAGCTTTCTTT	CASTGAGARTEAFF
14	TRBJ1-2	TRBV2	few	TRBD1	TGTGCCAGCAGTGCGCGGACAGGGGAAAATGGCTACACCTTC	CASSARTGENGYTF
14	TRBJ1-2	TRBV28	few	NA	TGTGCCAGCAGTTCCCCCCAGGGGACCTATGGCTACACCTTC	CASSSPQGTYGYTF
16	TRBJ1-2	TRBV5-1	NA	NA	TGCGCCAGCAGCTTGGAATCCGGGTTTGGTAACTATGGCTACACCTTC	CASSLESGFGNYGYTF
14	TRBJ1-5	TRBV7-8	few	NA	TGTGCCAGCACCCTCCTGACAGGCCATCAGCCCCAGCATTTT	CASTLLTGHQPQHF
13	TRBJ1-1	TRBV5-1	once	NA	TGCGCCAGCAGCTTGACCAGGGACACTGAAGCTTTCTTT	CASSLTRDTEAFF